The T cell receptor (beta chain) under discussion was sequenced for a study of T-cell reconstitution after alpha-beta-depleted transplantation in children. Study-level points and caveats: Reportedly, only several hundred clones from non-depleted graft cells drove alpha-beta T-cell counts at about two months. T cells produced anew were the main source of T-cell counts and diversity one year after transplant.

Preparation of the TCRbeta library involved a method that used unique molecular identifiers. TCRdb recomputed calls from the PCR reads with MiXCR, one row per CDR3 protein. The sample shows about 300,000 distinct CDR3 sequences, 10% of them seen only once. This clonotype was recorded a few times. Its antigen is undetermined. This CDR3 comprises 16 residues. Trimming pared 2 bases from V and 10 bases from J, leaving 18 bases between. The chain carries TRBV12-3 or TRBV12-4 and TRBJ1-6; weak D call: TRBD1 (6 bases). The TCR comes from a boy younger than two with acute myeloid leukemia, due to receive a stem cell transplant. The sequences come from PBMCs, collected before TCRalphabeta/CD19-depleted stem cell transplant. The CDR3 sequence is CASSLMGKGGRSPLHF. Here the CDR3 DNA reads TGTGCCAGCAGTTTAATGGGGAAGGGGGGGCGATCACCCCTCCACTTT.